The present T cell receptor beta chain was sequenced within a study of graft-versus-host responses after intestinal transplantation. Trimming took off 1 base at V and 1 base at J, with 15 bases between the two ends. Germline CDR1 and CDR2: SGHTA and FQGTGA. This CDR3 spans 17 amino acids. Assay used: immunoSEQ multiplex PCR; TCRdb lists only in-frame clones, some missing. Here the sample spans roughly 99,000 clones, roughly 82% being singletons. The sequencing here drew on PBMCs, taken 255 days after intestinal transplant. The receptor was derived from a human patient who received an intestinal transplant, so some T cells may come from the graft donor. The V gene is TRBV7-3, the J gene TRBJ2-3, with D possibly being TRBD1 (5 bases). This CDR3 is CASSLMARVKGTDTQYF. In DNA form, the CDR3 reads TGTGCCAGCAGCTTAATGGCCAGGGTAAAGGGCACAGATACGCAGTATTTT.